This T cell receptor beta chain was sequenced for a study of cytomegalovirus exposure and HLA in healthy donors. PCR used 60 Vbeta primers and 13 Jbeta primers. The method was immunoSEQ multiplex PCR; TCRdb's version includes in-frame clones alone and lacks a portion of them. The sample lists under 200,000 clones, 80% occurring once. Germline CDR1 reads MNHNS; CDR2 reads SASEGT. The CDR3 has 13 amino acids. V was shortened by 6 bases and J by 5 bases, with 14 bases between the two germline ends. Sequencing was done on a sample of PBMCs. This receptor was identified in a man younger than 30 in good health and CMV-seropositive. The chain has TRBV6-1 and TRBJ2-7; perhaps TRBD1 as D (5 bases). The CDR3, as DNA: TGTGCCAGCAGGAATCCAGGGATCGACGAGCAGTACTTC. Its protein is CASRNPGIDEQYF.